Listed below are T cell receptor beta chains from one sample, sequenced in a study of shared clonotypes between healthy human individuals. TCRdb's copy holds only in-frame clones and misses some; the assay was immunoSEQ multiplex PCR. The sample includes 2 million to 2.5 million clones, about nine tenths seen only once; the top ten take 0.37%. The sequenced sample consisted of naive CD4+ T cells from PBMCs. Receptors were obtained from a man between 18 and 29 years old in good health. Some clones in this sample may be carry-over from other donors' samples. Both conserved end residues are part of each CDR3. D genes are given only for firm matches. The listing skips clone size in some rows; elsewhere it reads once, few, many or a size class.

CDR3nt: TGTGCCAGCAGCAAGGGGACAGGGATTGCTGGAGATACGCAGTATTTT; CDR3aa: CASSKGTGIAGDTQYF; d_gene: TRBD1; j_gene: TRBJ2-3; v_gene: TRBV7-9; abundance: -
CDR3nt: TGTGCCAGCAGCTTAGGGTTGGGGACAGGGACCTACGAGCAGTACTTC; CDR3aa: CASSLGLGTGTYEQYF; d_gene: TRBD1; j_gene: TRBJ2-7; v_gene: TRBV13; abundance: -
CDR3nt: TGTGCCAGCAGCTGGACTAGCGGCACAGATACGCAGTATTTT; CDR3aa: CASSWTSGTDTQYF; d_gene: TRBD2; j_gene: TRBJ2-3; v_gene: TRBV7-9; abundance: -
CDR3nt: TGTGCCAGCAGGGGGAGCGGGAGAGGGTTGGAGACCCAGTACTTC; CDR3aa: CASRGSGRGLETQYF; d_gene: TRBD2; j_gene: TRBJ2-5; v_gene: TRBV7-9; abundance: -
CDR3nt: TGTGCCAGCAGCTTATCGGGCCAAGAGACCCAGTACTTC; CDR3aa: CASSLSGQETQYF; d_gene: -; j_gene: TRBJ2-5; v_gene: TRBV11-3; abundance: -
CDR3nt: TGTGCCAGTCGTGGCGGCCTGGCCACTGAAGCTTTCTTT; CDR3aa: CASRGGLATEAFF; d_gene: -; j_gene: TRBJ1-1; v_gene: TRBV2; abundance: -
CDR3nt: TGTGCCAGCAGCTTAGCCCAACCTAGCTACGAGCAGTACTTC; CDR3aa: CASSLAQPSYEQYF; d_gene: -; j_gene: TRBJ2-7; v_gene: TRBV7-2; abundance: -
CDR3nt: TGTGCCAGCAGTTCAGTAAGAGGAGGAGACTACGAGCAGTACTTC; CDR3aa: CASSSVRGGDYEQYF; d_gene: -; j_gene: TRBJ2-7; v_gene: TRBV6-5; abundance: -
CDR3nt: TGTGCCAGCAGCGTAGAGAGCGGGAGGGTAGGCAATGAGCAGTTCTTC; CDR3aa: CASSVESGRVGNEQFF; d_gene: TRBD2; j_gene: TRBJ2-1; v_gene: TRBV2; abundance: -
CDR3nt: TGTGCCATCATGATCGGGACAGAGCAGTTCTTC; CDR3aa: CAIMIGTEQFF; d_gene: -; j_gene: TRBJ2-1; v_gene: TRBV10-3; abundance: -
CDR3nt: TGCAGCGTTATGGGCGAACCGGGCTATGGCTACACCTTC; CDR3aa: CSVMGEPGYGYTF; d_gene: -; j_gene: TRBJ1-2; v_gene: TRBV29-1; abundance: -
CDR3nt: TGTGCCAGCAGCTTAAGTACTAGCGGGAGTTATCCCTACGAGCAGTACTTC; CDR3aa: CASSLSTSGSYPYEQYF; d_gene: TRBD2; j_gene: TRBJ2-7; v_gene: TRBV11-2; abundance: -
CDR3nt: TGTGCCAGCAGCGTCCAGGCGGGAGGCCCCTACAATGAGCAGTTCTTC; CDR3aa: CASSVQAGGPYNEQFF; d_gene: TRBD2; j_gene: TRBJ2-1; v_gene: TRBV7-3; abundance: -
CDR3nt: TGCAGCGTTGGACATTCGGGTGAAAAACTGTTTTTT; CDR3aa: CSVGHSGEKLFF; d_gene: -; j_gene: TRBJ1-4; v_gene: TRBV29-1; abundance: -
CDR3nt: TGTGCCAGCAGCCTGGGATATCGGACAGGAAGTTTCGTGATGAGCAATCAGCCCCAGCATTTT; CDR3aa: CASSLGYRTGSFVMSNQPQHF; d_gene: TRBD1; j_gene: TRBJ1-5; v_gene: TRBV7-8; abundance: -
CDR3nt: TGCAGCGGGGGACAGGGGGCGTTAAATGAGCAGTTCTTC; CDR3aa: CSGGQGALNEQFF; d_gene: TRBD1; j_gene: TRBJ2-1; v_gene: TRBV29-1; abundance: -
CDR3nt: TGTGCCAGCAGCCCCCCGGGGGTAGCTGGGAGCTATGGCTACACCTTC; CDR3aa: CASSPPGVAGSYGYTF; d_gene: -; j_gene: TRBJ1-2; v_gene: TRBV11-2; abundance: -
CDR3nt: TGTGCCAGCAGTTTCGGACGTGGGGTCCCCGGGGAGCTGTTTTTT; CDR3aa: CASSFGRGVPGELFF; d_gene: -; j_gene: TRBJ2-2; v_gene: TRBV27; abundance: once
CDR3nt: TGTGCCAGCAGTTACCAGGGACCCGGGCAGTACTTC; CDR3aa: CASSYQGPGQYF; d_gene: -; j_gene: TRBJ2-7; v_gene: TRBV28; abundance: -
CDR3nt: TGCGCCAGCAGTGTGAGTTCCTCTGGAAACACCATATATTTT; CDR3aa: CASSVSSSGNTIYF; d_gene: -; j_gene: TRBJ1-3; v_gene: TRBV10-2; abundance: -
CDR3nt: TGTGCCAGCAGACCTCCCCCCTACAATGAGCAGTTCTTC; CDR3aa: CASRPPPYNEQFF; d_gene: -; j_gene: TRBJ2-1; v_gene: TRBV27; abundance: -
CDR3nt: TGTGCCAGCAGTCTAGGAGGTACCCACGAGCAGTACTTC; CDR3aa: CASSLGGTHEQYF; d_gene: -; j_gene: TRBJ2-7; v_gene: TRBV28; abundance: -
CDR3nt: TGTGCCAGCAGCAGCACAGGGGGCTACCGCACAGATACGCAGTATTTT; CDR3aa: CASSSTGGYRTDTQYF; d_gene: TRBD1; j_gene: TRBJ2-3; v_gene: TRBV7-3; abundance: -
CDR3nt: TGTGCCATCGACCGGGACAGGTGGACTAGCGGGTACAATGAGCAGTTCTTC; CDR3aa: CAIDRDRWTSGYNEQFF; d_gene: TRBD2; j_gene: TRBJ2-1; v_gene: TRBV2; abundance: -
CDR3nt: TGTGCCAGTGAAGCGGGATCGCTAACCGAGCAGTACTTC; CDR3aa: CASEAGSLTEQYF; d_gene: TRBD2; j_gene: TRBJ2-7; v_gene: TRBV6-1; abundance: -
CDR3nt: TGTGCCAGCTCCGACCGGGGTGGCTACACCTTC; CDR3aa: CASSDRGGYTF; d_gene: -; j_gene: TRBJ1-2; v_gene: TRBV28; abundance: once
CDR3nt: TGTGCCAGCAGTTTCCCGGGAGCGAACACCGGGGAGCTGTTTTTT; CDR3aa: CASSFPGANTGELFF; d_gene: -; j_gene: TRBJ2-2; v_gene: TRBV28; abundance: -
CDR3nt: TGTGCCACGAGCTCGGGACCCTCCTACGAGCAGTACTTC; CDR3aa: CATSSGPSYEQYF; d_gene: -; j_gene: TRBJ2-7; v_gene: TRBV10-3; abundance: once
CDR3nt: TGTGCCAGCTCACCACTTGGCTTTGACACAGATACGCAGTATTTT; CDR3aa: CASSPLGFDTDTQYF; d_gene: -; j_gene: TRBJ2-3; v_gene: TRBV18; abundance: -
CDR3nt: TGTGCCAGCAGACCCCCAGGGGACAATCAGCCCCAGCATTTT; CDR3aa: CASRPPGDNQPQHF; d_gene: -; j_gene: TRBJ1-5; v_gene: TRBV28; abundance: -
CDR3nt: TGTGCCAGTACAGACCGCTCCGGGGTCTATGGCTACACCTTC; CDR3aa: CASTDRSGVYGYTF; d_gene: -; j_gene: TRBJ1-2; v_gene: TRBV19; abundance: -
CDR3nt: TGCGCCAGCAGCTTGGCGGAGCCTCTCTTCTACAATGAGCAGTTCTTC; CDR3aa: CASSLAEPLFYNEQFF; d_gene: -; j_gene: TRBJ2-1; v_gene: TRBV5-1; abundance: -
CDR3nt: TGCGCCAGCAGCCGTCAAACGGAGCACACGAACACTGAAGCTTTCTTT; CDR3aa: CASSRQTEHTNTEAFF; d_gene: -; j_gene: TRBJ1-1; v_gene: TRBV5-1; abundance: -
CDR3nt: TGTGCCAGCAGTCGCGGGGAGGGGTACAATGAGCAGTTCTTC; CDR3aa: CASSRGEGYNEQFF; d_gene: TRBD2; j_gene: TRBJ2-1; v_gene: TRBV6-6; abundance: -
CDR3nt: TGTCCCATGGGTCGGGAGAGCTACGAGCAGTACTTC; CDR3aa: CPMGRESYEQYF; d_gene: -; j_gene: TRBJ2-7; v_gene: TRBV7-3; abundance: -
CDR3nt: TGTGCCAGCAGCACTTCTAGCGGGAGGGCCGGGACAGATACGCAGTATTTT; CDR3aa: CASSTSSGRAGTDTQYF; d_gene: TRBD2; j_gene: TRBJ2-3; v_gene: TRBV9; abundance: -
CDR3nt: TGCGCCAGCAGCCACCTACCCGGGACTAGCGGGAGATCCGGCACCGGGGAGCTGTTTTTT; CDR3aa: CASSHLPGTSGRSGTGELFF; d_gene: TRBD2; j_gene: TRBJ2-2; v_gene: TRBV5-1; abundance: -
CDR3nt: TGTGCCAGCAGCTTAGAGGGAGGGGGCGCCAGCACAGATACGCAGTATTTT; CDR3aa: CASSLEGGGASTDTQYF; d_gene: -; j_gene: TRBJ2-3; v_gene: TRBV11-2; abundance: -
CDR3nt: TGTGCCAGCAGTGAAGGTGGGGTAAGGGTGAGCTACGAGCAGTACTTC; CDR3aa: CASSEGGVRVSYEQYF; d_gene: -; j_gene: TRBJ2-7; v_gene: TRBV2; abundance: -
CDR3nt: TGCGCCAGCAGCCAAGGATTTAAATCTCGGGAGCGAAACTACGAGCAGTACTTC; CDR3aa: CASSQGFKSRERNYEQYF; d_gene: -; j_gene: TRBJ2-7; v_gene: TRBV4-3; abundance: -
CDR3nt: TGTGCCAGCTCACCAATAGCTAGCGAAGATACGCAGTATTTT; CDR3aa: CASSPIASEDTQYF; d_gene: -; j_gene: TRBJ2-3; v_gene: TRBV18; abundance: -
CDR3nt: TGTGCCAGCAGTCTGACAGGGGGCCTCGGAAACACTGAAGCTTTCTTT; CDR3aa: CASSLTGGLGNTEAFF; d_gene: TRBD1; j_gene: TRBJ1-1; v_gene: TRBV7-2; abundance: -
CDR3nt: TGTGCCAGCAGCTTGGAAGGGTCAGAGACCCAGTACTTC; CDR3aa: CASSLEGSETQYF; d_gene: -; j_gene: TRBJ2-5; v_gene: TRBV5-6; abundance: -
CDR3nt: TGTGCCAGCTCACCACGAGCGGGAGTCTCCGGGGACGAGCAGTACTTC; CDR3aa: CASSPRAGVSGDEQYF; d_gene: TRBD2; j_gene: TRBJ2-7; v_gene: TRBV18; abundance: -
CDR3nt: TGTGCCAGCAGCCCAACGAGGAACACCGGGGAGCTGTTTTTT; CDR3aa: CASSPTRNTGELFF; d_gene: -; j_gene: TRBJ2-2; v_gene: TRBV5-4; abundance: -
CDR3nt: TGTGCCAGCAGTTTGAGGGACAATCTGAACACTGAAGCTTTCTTT; CDR3aa: CASSLRDNLNTEAFF; d_gene: -; j_gene: TRBJ1-1; v_gene: TRBV28; abundance: -
CDR3nt: TGCGCCAGCAGTCCCCAGGGCGGCAGGGGCGGGCAGTACTTC; CDR3aa: CASSPQGGRGGQYF; d_gene: -; j_gene: TRBJ2-7; v_gene: TRBV23-1; abundance: -
CDR3nt: TGTGCCATCAGTGGTTCGGGCCGCTCTGGGGCCAACGTCCTGACTTTC; CDR3aa: CAISGSGRSGANVLTF; d_gene: -; j_gene: TRBJ2-6; v_gene: TRBV10-3; abundance: -
CDR3nt: TGTGCCAGTCGGGACAGGGGCCGCACCGGGGAGCTGTTTTTT; CDR3aa: CASRDRGRTGELFF; d_gene: TRBD1; j_gene: TRBJ2-2; v_gene: TRBV19; abundance: -
CDR3nt: TGTGCCAGCAGCGCAGGGGCGGTGGATCAGCCCCAGCATTTT; CDR3aa: CASSAGAVDQPQHF; d_gene: -; j_gene: TRBJ1-5; v_gene: TRBV5-5; abundance: -
CDR3nt: TGTGCCAGCTCACCATTAGCTAGCGGGAGTATCAACACCGGGGAGCTGTTTTTT; CDR3aa: CASSPLASGSINTGELFF; d_gene: TRBD2; j_gene: TRBJ2-2; v_gene: TRBV18; abundance: -
CDR3nt: TGTGCCAGCAGCGTAACCGGGACAGGGGGCGCGGAGACCCAGTACTTC; CDR3aa: CASSVTGTGGAETQYF; d_gene: TRBD1; j_gene: TRBJ2-5; v_gene: TRBV7-9; abundance: -
CDR3nt: TGCGCCAGCAGCTTGGGGCGGCTGGTGGAGACCCAGTACTTC; CDR3aa: CASSLGRLVETQYF; d_gene: -; j_gene: TRBJ2-5; v_gene: TRBV5-1; abundance: -